A selection of T cell receptor beta chains follows, all from one sample in a study of T-cell memory formation after mild COVID-19. TCRdb itself ran the 5' RACE reads through MiXCR, one entry per CDR3 protein. This table has about 560,000 distinct CDR3 sequences, around 15% appearing once. Sample: PBMCs or a T cell subset sorted from them (not recorded which). The receptors were sampled from an adult woman who had mild COVID-19 (a few samples of this study predate the infection). Cell type and time point are not known. CDR3s include the opening cysteine and the closing phenylalanine or tryptophan. Each record gives: D gene, J gene, V gene, clone size, CDR3 DNA, CDR3 protein. The D gene is left open where the match is weak. Expanded clones are given a class, and other clones once, few, many or no size at all.

. TRBJ2-2 TRBV29-1 few TGCAGCGTAGTACAGGGAACCGGGGAGCTGTTTTTT CSVVQGTGELFF
. TRBJ2-2 TRBV2 few TGTGCCAGCAGTGAAGTACGGGCGAACACCGGGGAGCTGTTTTTT CASSEVRANTGELFF
. TRBJ1-1 TRBV27 few TGTGCCAGCAGGCCAGGACTGAACACTGAAGCTTTCTTT CASRPGLNTEAFF
. TRBJ2-5 TRBV29-1 few TGCAGCGTTGATTTCAGGAACACTCAAGAGACCCAGTACTTC CSVDFRNTQETQYF
. TRBJ2-3 TRBV7-2 . TGTGCCAGCAGCTGGGCGATGGGTACGCAGTATTTT CASSWAMGTQYF
. TRBJ2-7 TRBV4-2 . TGTGCCAGCAGCCAAGATCCCGAAGGCAGCTACGAGCAGTACTTC CASSQDPEGSYEQYF
. TRBJ1-1 TRBV20-1 few TGCAGTGTTCCTTGGCGGGACCTGACTGAAGCTTTCTTT CSVPWRDLTEAFF
. TRBJ2-3 TRBV15 few TGTGCCACCAGCAGAGTTCCAGCGGATACCAGAGCAGATACGCAGTATTTT CATSRVPADTRADTQYF
TRBD1 TRBJ1-2 TRBV19 . TGTGCCAGTAGCCGACAGGGGGTTAACTATGGCTACACCTTC CASSRQGVNYGYTF
. TRBJ2-7 TRBV12-3/TRBV12-4 few TGTGCCAGCAGTTCGTTTCGGACGCAAGAAAGCTCCTACGAGCAGTACTTC CASSSFRTQESSYEQYF
. TRBJ2-2 TRBV29-1 . TGCAGCGTTGAAGGGACCTACACCGGGGAGCTGTTTTTT CSVEGTYTGELFF
. TRBJ2-7 TRBV27 few TGTGCCAGCAGTTTATCCAGGACGGTGAGCTACGAGCAGTACTTC CASSLSRTVSYEQYF
. TRBJ2-3 TRBV24-1 once TGTGCCACCAGTGATATCTCGGCGGATAGCACAGATACGCAGTATTTT CATSDISADSTDTQYF
. TRBJ2-2 TRBV4-1 few TGCGCCAGCAGCCAAGAGAGGTCCTTAGCCGGGGAGCTGTTTTTT CASSQERSLAGELFF
TRBD1 TRBJ2-7 TRBV24-1 . TGTGCCACCAGTGCCTCGGTGGCAGGGGGTCTGGAGCAGTACTTC CATSASVAGGLEQYF
. TRBJ2-7 TRBV18 . TGTGCCAGCTCTCGAGCAAGGGTAGGGAACTCCTACGAGCAGTACTTC CASSRARVGNSYEQYF
TRBD1 TRBJ2-2 TRBV29-1 . TGCAGCGTTGAAGGGACAGGGCTGGTCGGGGAGCTGTTTTTT CSVEGTGLVGELFF
TRBD1 TRBJ1-3 TRBV18 few TGTGCCAGCTCACCCCCGGGACAGGGGCTTGGAAACACCATATATTTT CASSPPGQGLGNTIYF
. TRBJ1-1 TRBV20-1 . TGCAGTGCTAGGGCGGGTGGACACCTGAACACTGAAGCTTTCTTT CSARAGGHLNTEAFF
TRBD1 TRBJ1-2 TRBV2 . TGTGCCAGCAGTTTACAGGGGAAGGCTAACTATGGCTACACCTTC CASSLQGKANYGYTF
TRBD1 TRBJ2-1 TRBV10-3 . TGTGCCATCAGTGATACCGGGACAGGGTTCAATGAGCAGTTCTTC CAISDTGTGFNEQFF
. TRBJ2-1 TRBV27 . TGTGCCAGCAGACCACGTCCGGGACAAGCCTACAATGAGCAGTTCTTC CASRPRPGQAYNEQFF
TRBD1 TRBJ1-1 TRBV5-6 . TGTGCCAGCAGCTCGGACAGGGGGCGAGGGAACACTGAAGCTTTCTTT CASSSDRGRGNTEAFF
. TRBJ2-7 TRBV6-5 . TGTGCCAGCAGTACACGAGACAGGACGTACTACGAGCAGTACTTC CASSTRDRTYYEQYF
. TRBJ2-7 TRBV6-2/TRBV6-3 . TGTGCCAGCCGACCTCAGGGCGTTTACGAGCAGTACTTC CASRPQGVYEQYF
. TRBJ1-6 TRBV7-2 . TGTGCCAGCGGGGGACTTGTAGGTTCACCCCTCCACTTT CASGGLVGSPLHF
. TRBJ2-5 TRBV7-2 many TGTGCCAGCAGCCCACCCCCGGGACTAGAGACCCAGTACTTC CASSPPPGLETQYF
TRBD2 TRBJ2-3 TRBV6-6 . TGTGCCGGGTCCAGGGGGGGACTAGCGGACACAGATACGCAGTATTTT CAGSRGGLADTDTQYF
TRBD2 TRBJ2-1 TRBV10-3 once TGTGCCATCAGCCCGGGACTAGCGGGGTCTGTTGAGCAGTTCTTC CAISPGLAGSVEQFF
TRBD2 TRBJ2-1 TRBV12-3/TRBV12-4 few TGTGCCAGCAGCCCCGCCGGGACTAGCGGGAGAAATGAGCAGTTCTTC CASSPAGTSGRNEQFF
. TRBJ1-2 TRBV5-1 . TGCGCCAGCAGCCGCGAAGGGTTCTACACCTTC CASSREGFYTF
TRBD1 TRBJ1-2 TRBV11-3 . TGTGCCAGCAGCTTAGATGACAGGGTCTATGGCTACACCTTC CASSLDDRVYGYTF
. TRBJ2-3 TRBV4-3 few TGCGCCAGCAGCCCAGAATGGGCTAGCACAGATACGCAGTATTTT CASSPEWASTDTQYF
TRBD2 TRBJ2-7 TRBV12-3/TRBV12-4 many TGTGCCAGCAGTCCATCGGGAGGGCGAGAGCAGTACTTC CASSPSGGREQYF
. TRBJ2-3 TRBV5-5 many TGTGCCAGCAGCTTGATTCCAGGGGAGGGAAATACGCAGTATTTT CASSLIPGEGNTQYF
. TRBJ2-1 TRBV19 few TGTGCCAGTAGTCATCCAGGGCGGGGCAATGAGCAGTTCTTC CASSHPGRGNEQFF
TRBD1 TRBJ2-6 TRBV27 few TGTGCCAGCAGTTATACAGGGGGCGCACTCCCTGGGGCCAACGTCCTGACTTTC CASSYTGGALPGANVLTF
. TRBJ1-5 TRBV5-5 . TGTGCCAGCAGCTTAGGGACGCAGAATCAGCCCCAGCATTTT CASSLGTQNQPQHF
. TRBJ2-3 TRBV5-1 few TGCGCCAGCAGCGGCGGACAGACAGATACGCAGTATTTT CASSGGQTDTQYF
. TRBJ2-4 TRBV12-3/TRBV12-4 many TGTGCCAGCAGCATCGGGCCGGGCAACATTCAGTACTTC CASSIGPGNIQYF
. TRBJ2-3 TRBV20-1 few TGCAGTGCTAGAGATGAGTCCACAGATACGCAGTATTTT CSARDESTDTQYF
. TRBJ1-1 TRBV15 . TGTGCCACCAGCAGGATCAACACTGAAGCTTTCTTT CATSRINTEAFF
. TRBJ2-2 TRBV5-5 . TGTGCCAGCAGCTTGGCAGGTCACGGGGAGCTGTTTTTT CASSLAGHGELFF
. TRBJ2-7 TRBV4-1 . TGCGCCAGCAGCCAAGATAACCGGGCGGGCTACGAGCAGTACTTC CASSQDNRAGYEQYF
. TRBJ1-1 TRBV4-1 few TGCGCCAGCAGCCCCTCCGGGGAGATTGAAGCTTTCTTT CASSPSGEIEAFF